This record covers a single T cell receptor beta chain. Its antigen is undetermined. This specimen comes from a study of circulating tumor DNA in untreated peripheral T-cell lymphoma. Sequenced by immunoSEQ multiplex PCR; TCRdb stores in-frame clones only, minus some. The table lists roughly 7,300 clones, about 75% of them singletons. Per the germline V gene, CDR1 is SQVTM and CDR2 is ANQGSEA. The CDR3 has 14 residues. The ends lost 3 bases at V and 6 bases at J; junction bases unmatched: 8. Notes on the study in general: In roughly 77% of patients, tumor-specific clonotypes were identified.

The tumor tissue sample was taken at baseline before any treatment. The TCR originated in a human donor with peripheral T-cell lymphoma. The sequencing sample was made of tumor tissue. This chain joins TRBV29-1 and TRBJ2-1; 7 bases fit TRBD2. CDR3 nucleotides: TGCAGCGTTGATGTTCGCGGGAGACTCAATGAGCAGTTCTTC. The encoded protein is CSVDVRGRLNEQFF.